This T cell receptor beta chain comes out of a study of a mutant IDH1 vaccine in newly diagnosed glioma. The time point denotes: baseline, week 1 (first vaccination visit). Treatment noted: pre-vaccination baseline after standard-of-care therapy. Germline V CDR1 and CDR2: MNHNY, SVGAGI (reference sequence). This CDR3 is 14 amino acids long. V was clipped by 2 bases and J by 3 bases, with 8 bases between them. Only in-frame clones appear in the TCRdb table, and some are missing; sequencing was by immunoSEQ multiplex PCR. The repertoire includes about 34,000 clones, about 80% of them detected once, and approximately 9.4% sits in the top ten. A note on this clone: Its antigen is still unknown.

Notes on the study in general: It was about 94% of patients that developed vaccine-induced immune responses.

This receptor was obtained from a man between 45 and 60 years old with glioma. Some clones in this sample may be carry-over from other donors' samples. This chain joins TRBV6-6 and TRBJ1-5; D is uncertain. Sample: peripheral blood mononuclear cells (PBMCs), taken from a glioma patient treated with radiotherapy, temozolomide or both. In nucleotides, the CDR3 is TGTGCCAGCAGTTACCTCCCTAACAATCAGCCCCAGCATTTT. This translates into CASSYLPNNQPQHF.